The 22 T cell receptor beta chains presented below share a single source sample, sequenced in a study of human T cells and chemical hapten exposure. Each CDR3 protein is one row after TCRdb ran MiXCR on the RACE reads. The sample contains a few hundred thousand distinct CDR3 sequences, about 6% of which appear only once. The time point was: patch test 2, 6 weeks after DPC sensitization. Treatment given: therapeutic diphenylcyclopropenone sensitization with weekly scalp DPC. This material consisted of whole blood, taken in connection with sensitization to the hapten diphenylcyclopropenone (DPC). These receptor sequences come from a woman aged 18-35 years with alopecia areata. Some clones in this sample may be carry-over from other donors' samples.

This chain uses TRBV14 with TRBJ2-7; no definite D call. The CDR3 runs 16 residues. Germline CDR1 and CDR2: SGHDN and FVKESK. V shed 1 base and J shed 3 bases, with 16 bases lying between them. CDR3 sequence reads: CASSQVGSGEYYEQYF. The CDR3 DNA is TGTGCCAGCAGCCAAGTCGGGTCCGGAGAATACTACGAGCAGTACTTC.

The chain carries TRBV15 and TRBJ2-1, with 7 nucleotides matching TRBD2. Trimming at V came to 5 bases and at J to 7 bases, leaving 2 bases not matched to a gene. This CDR3 comprises 12 residues. Germline assignment: CDR1 LNHNV and CDR2 YYDKDF (reference sequence). Here the CDR3 DNA reads TGTGCCACCAGCGGACTAGTAAATGAGCAGTTCTTC. This translates into CATSGLVNEQFF.

The table lists this clonotype with a few counts. This rearrangement joins TRBV6-1 to TRBJ2-3; D call uncertain. Per germline, CDR1 MNHNS and CDR2 SASEGT. The ends were cut back, 4 bases at V and 7 bases at J, with 12 bases in the middle. This CDR3 contains 13 residues. CDR3 coding DNA: TGTGCCAGCAGTGCCAACGAGGACCATACGCAGTATTTT. Translation gives CASSANEDHTQYF.

This clonotype was found many times. The rearrangement joins TRBV5-5 to TRBJ1-1, with 9 bases lining up with TRBD1. There are 19 residues in the CDR3. After removal of 7 bases from V and 7 bases from J, the junction contained 26 bases not matched to a gene. The V gene's germline CDR1 is SGHKS and CDR2 YYEKEE (reference sequence). This chain's CDR3 is CASLRGTGLIIGPLSEAFF. The DNA of the CDR3 is TGTGCCAGCCTTCGCGGGACAGGGCTAATTATCGGCCCCCTCAGTGAAGCTTTCTTT.

This clonotype was seen ten or more times. This chain joins TRBV12-3 or TRBV12-4 and TRBJ1-3, with 8 bases identical to TRBD1. With 4 bases clipped from V and 3 bases from J, the junction kept 2 bases outside the gene matches. The CDR3 has 14 residues. CDR3 protein: CASSSGQGGNTIYF. The CDR3 DNA reads as TGTGCCAGCAGTTCAGGACAGGGTGGAAACACCATATATTTT.

This clonotype was seen a handful of times. The gene calls are TRBV10-3 and TRBJ2-1, with no clear D. The germline gives CDR1 ENHRY, CDR2 SYGVKD. Deletions cut 0 bases from V and 6 bases from J, with 6 bases between. This CDR3 is built from 13 residues. CDR3 sequence reads: CAISESLRNEQFF. The CDR3 DNA sequence: TGTGCCATCAGTGAGTCGCTGCGCAATGAGCAGTTCTTC.

The chain combines TRBV29-1 with TRBJ2-4, with 7 bases lining up with TRBD1. CDR1 SQVTM and CDR2 ANQGSEA come from the germline V gene. The V and J ends lost 4 bases and 9 bases, in that order; junction bases with no gene match: 6. This CDR3 is built from 12 residues. The CDR3 region is CSVADRESIQYF. CDR3 sequence (DNA): TGCAGCGTTGCTGACAGGGAGAGCATTCAGTACTTC.

This chain links TRBV12-3 or TRBV12-4 with TRBJ1-4; 8 bases are shared with TRBD1. V was clipped by 5 bases and J by 8 bases; unmatched bases: 7. The CDR3 extends over 14 amino acids. Written as DNA, the CDR3 is TGTGCCAGCAGTACGGGACAGGCGGGGGAAAAACTGTTTTTT. Protein: CASSTGQAGEKLFF.

This clonotype was recorded at least ten times. The rearrangement joins TRBV20-1 to TRBJ2-5, with D tentatively TRBD2 (6 bases). The CDR3 length is 14 residues. Trimming removed 6 bases at V and 2 bases at J, with 16 bases between. Germline lookup yields CDR1 DFQATT and CDR2 SNEGSKA (reference sequence). The CDR3 DNA reads as TGCAGTGCCCCCAGCGGCGGGACGCAAGAGACCCAGTACTTC. Translated, it gives CSAPSGGTQETQYF.

In its sample, this clonotype is medium-sized. V and J are TRBV11-3 and TRBJ1-1; no definite D call. The CDR3 has 13 amino acids. V was clipped by 2 bases and J by 3 bases, with 7 bases between them. Germline CDR1 SGHNT, CDR2 YENEEA. The CDR3 coding sequence is TGTGCCAGCAGCTTATCCTCGGACACTGAAGCTTTCTTT. Amino acids: CASSLSSDTEAFF.

This clonotype was recorded many times. This chain connects TRBV27 to TRBJ2-3, with D uncertain. The germline CDR1 and CDR2 sequences are MNHEY and SMNVEV (reference sequence). Trimming left V 6 bases short and J 2 bases short, with 6 bases between. This CDR3 is built from 12 residues. CDR3 in amino acids: CASRGLTDTQYF. DNA for the CDR3: TGTGCCAGCAGAGGGCTCACAGATACGCAGTATTTT.

This clonotype was counted ten times or more. This rearrangement joins TRBV2 to TRBJ2-7, with a possible D match to TRBD2 (6 bases). The germline V gene has CDR1 SNHLY and CDR2 FYNNEI. The germline V and J ends were trimmed by 7 bases and 0 bases, with 10 bases remaining between them. The CDR3 consists of 13 residues. CDR3 region: CASKRDSSYEQYF. Here the CDR3 DNA reads TGTGCCAGCAAACGGGACTCCTCCTACGAGCAGTACTTC.

This clonotype was seen more than once but under ten times. The chain carries TRBV29-1 and TRBJ1-2, with a weak D call TRBD1 (6 bases). The CDR3 is 13 residues long. Trimming took 4 bases from V and 4 from J, leaving 13 bases between them. CDR1 is SQVTM and CDR2 is ANQGSEA in the germline V gene. The CDR3 DNA reads as TGCAGCGTTGTAGGGGGAGGGAGCTATGGCTACACCTTC. It codes for CSVVGGGSYGYTF.

This clonotype was picked up a small number of times. J is TRBJ1-1 and V is TRBV20-1; D is uncertain. The germline V and J ends were trimmed by 4 bases and 5 bases, with 20 bases remaining between them. This CDR3 region has 15 residues. Germline V lookup: CDR1 DFQATT, CDR2 SNEGSKA (reference sequence). The CDR3 protein is CSATDLGGRWTEAFF. The CDR3 DNA sequence: TGCAGTGCTACAGACCTAGGCGGAAGGTGGACTGAAGCTTTCTTT.

The J gene is TRBJ2-2, the V gene TRBV7-9, with D unresolved. Germline values: CDR1 SEHNR, CDR2 FQNEAQ (reference sequence). The CDR3 is 14 residues long. Trimming stripped 4 bases from V and 0 bases from J, with 6 bases between. The CDR3 region has the DNA TGTGCCAGCAGCTCACGATCGAACACCGGGGAGCTGTTTTTT. Translated: CASSSRSNTGELFF.

V and J are TRBV10-3 and TRBJ2-3, with TRBD1 matching over 8 bases. This CDR3 is 15 amino acids long. From germline, CDR1 is ENHRY and CDR2 SYGVKD. V trimming: 6 bases; J trimming: 4 bases; junction bases outside the gene matches: 9. The CDR3 coding sequence is TGTGCCATCAGATACCGGGACAGGTTGTCAGATACGCAGTATTTT. Amino acids: CAIRYRDRLSDTQYF.

The table lists this clonotype with a few counts. The chain couples TRBV20-1 to TRBJ2-7, with a possible D match to TRBD1 (5 bases). CDR1 is DFQATT, CDR2 SNEGSKA, per germline (reference sequence). Trimming shortened V by 7 bases and J by 5 bases, and 15 bases separated the two germline ends. CDR3 length: 12 amino acids. The CDR3 region is CSGSPGLDEQYF. CDR3 nucleotide sequence: TGCAGTGGCAGTCCAGGGCTGGACGAGCAGTACTTC.

This clonotype was found many times. The chain employs TRBV6-5 and TRBJ1-1, with unresolved D. The V end was cut by 4 bases, the J end by 2 bases, with 8 bases between. CDR1 and CDR2 from the germline V gene are MNHEY and SVGAGI. This CDR3 has 13 amino acids. The DNA of the CDR3 is TGTGCCAGCAGTTCACAGCGAAACACTGAAGCTTTCTTT. It encodes CASSSQRNTEAFF.

The CDR3 loop reads CASSLLPGRHQETQYF. The CDR3 DNA reads as TGTGCCAGCAGCTTACTACCCGGGAGGCACCAAGAGACCCAGTACTTC. The chain recombines TRBV7-9 with TRBJ2-5, with TRBD2 matching over 7 bases. The ends lost 2 bases at V and 0 bases at J; junction bases unmatched: 6. This CDR3 is 16 amino acids long. CDR1 and CDR2 (germline): SEHNR, FQNEAQ (reference sequence).

In its sample, this clonotype was seen many times. The chain employs TRBV6-5 and TRBJ1-2; D uncertain. Germline V CDR1 and CDR2: MNHEY, SVGAGI. V lost 1 base and J 3 bases, leaving 12 bases between the germline ends. The length of the CDR3 is 15 residues. CDR3 protein: CASSYYAGSDYGYTF. The CDR3, as DNA: TGTGCCAGCAGTTACTACGCGGGGTCTGACTATGGCTACACCTTC.

This clonotype came up many times. This chain connects TRBV4-2 to TRBJ1-2; 12 bases align to TRBD1. CDR1 LGHNA and CDR2 YNFKEQ come from the germline V gene. The CDR3 contains 16 residues. V gave up 4 bases and J gave up 3 bases; unmatched junction bases: 6. The CDR3, as DNA: TGTGCCAGCAGCCCGAGGGACAGGGGGCGAGACTATGGCTACACCTTC. It is translated as CASSPRDRGRDYGYTF.

This rearrangement joins TRBV7-2 to TRBJ2-1; TRBD1 agrees at 9 bases. From germline, CDR1 is SGHTA and CDR2 FQGNSA. V shed 2 bases and J 2 bases; nucleotides not matched to a gene: 10. This CDR3 has 18 amino acids. The CDR3, as DNA: TGTGCCAGCAGCTTAAATTCCCCCGGGACAGGGACCTACAATGAGCAGTTCTTC. This encodes CASSLNSPGTGTYNEQFF.